The 8 T cell receptor beta chains listed next were all sequenced from one sample in a study of Ad26.COV2.S vaccination and SARS-CoV-2 variants. Sequenced by immunoSEQ multiplex PCR; TCRdb stores in-frame clones only, minus some. This table has about 350,000 clones, about nine tenths appearing once. Treatment here: roughly 19 received Ad26.COV2.S at low or high dose, single or two shots; five or six received placebo; per-sample allocation not given. The study sampled participants on day 63 after the first vaccine or placebo injection. The sequences come from peripheral blood, collected in a trial of Ad26.COV2.S vaccine versus placebo. All receptors derive from a person between 18 and 65 years old who received the Ad26.COV2.S COVID-19 vaccine or a placebo.

V usage is TRBV6-6 and J usage is TRBJ1-1; D call uncertain. Per the germline V gene, CDR1 is MNHNY and CDR2 is SVGAGI (reference sequence). This CDR3 is 14 amino acids long. Trimming took 2 bases from V and 2 from J, leaving 9 bases between them. The CDR3 DNA is TGTGCCAGCAGTTACCGGGTAGGAAACACTGAAGCTTTCTTT. This translates into CASSYRVGNTEAFF.

The V and J genes are TRBV7-2 and TRBJ2-1; the D gene could be TRBD1 or TRBD2 (5 bases each). V was cut by 5 bases and J by 2 bases, with 13 bases left in between. The germline gives CDR1 SGHTA, CDR2 FQGNSA. The CDR3 extends over 15 amino acids. CDR3 in DNA: TGTGCCAGCAGCCCGATGAGGGGCGCCTACAATGAGCAGTTCTTC. It yields the protein CASSPMRGAYNEQFF. Using reference TRBV7-2 and TRBJ2-1 for the parts outside the CDR3, the full variable domain is GAGVSQSPSNKVTEKGKDVELRCDPISGHTALYWYRQSLGQGLEFLIYFQGNSAPDKSGLPSDRFSAERTGGSVSTLTIQRTQQEDSAVYLCASSPMRGAYNEQFFGPGTRLTVL.

The V call is TRBV27, the J call TRBJ2-1; D may match TRBD1 or TRBD2 (6 bases each). From germline, CDR1 is MNHEY and CDR2 SMNVEV (reference sequence). V lost 8 bases, J lost 9 bases, and 20 bases lay in between. The CDR3 has 14 amino acids. CDR3 sequence (DNA): TGTGCCAGCCGGAGGGGGGTACAGCGGACTGAGCAGTTCTTC. Translation: CASRRGVQRTEQFF.

The CDR3: CASSLQSSMGTEAFF. CDR3 DNA: TGCGCCAGCAGCCTTCAGTCCTCGATGGGCACTGAAGCTTTCTTT. The chain carries TRBV4-1 and TRBJ1-1, with D uncertain. The V end lost 4 bases, the J end lost 4 bases, and 16 bases lay between the germline ends. This CDR3 spans 15 amino acids. Germline assignment: CDR1 MGHRA and CDR2 YSYEKL.

This chain joins TRBV2 and TRBJ2-5; 7 nucleotides line up with TRBD1. The CDR3 totals 15 residues. Germline assignment: CDR1 SNHLY and CDR2 FYNNEI. J gave up 4 bases and V 6 bases, and 11 bases lay outside the gene matches. The CDR3 DNA sequence: TGTGCCAGCAGCGAACCGACAGGGCGTCGAGAGACCCAGTACTTC. Its protein product is CASSEPTGRRETQYF. Full variable domain (outside the CDR3, taken from reference TRBV2 and TRBJ2-5): EPEVTQTPSHQVTQMGQEVILRCVPISNHLYFYWYRQILGQKVEFLVSFYNNEISEKSEIFDDQFSVERPDGSNFTLKIRSTKLEDSAMYFCASSEPTGRRETQYFGPGTRLLVL.

The rearrangement links TRBV6-1 to TRBJ2-2, with 9 bases matching TRBD2. CDR3 size: 16 residues. CDR1 is MNHNS, CDR2 SASEGT, per germline. V was clipped by 3 bases and J by 2 bases; unmatched bases: 4. CDR3 region: CASSESSGVNTGELFF. The CDR3 DNA sequence: TGTGCCAGCAGTGAGTCTAGCGGGGTCAACACCGGGGAGCTGTTTTTT.

The chain carries TRBV14 and TRBJ2-2, with D tentatively TRBD2 (5 bases). The CDR3 consists of 19 residues. CDR1 and CDR2 from the germline V gene are SGHDN and FVKESK. Deletions cut 3 bases from V and 5 bases from J, with 25 bases between. CDR3 residues: CASSHLRGSEPSLTGELFF. CDR3 nucleotide sequence: TGTGCCAGCAGCCACTTACGCGGGTCGGAACCCTCCTTAACCGGGGAGCTGTTTTTT.

V and J are TRBV5-1 and TRBJ2-5, with D hard to call. Germline CDR1 reads SGHRS; CDR2 reads YFSETQ. The CDR3 runs 13 residues. Between the trimmed V and J ends, which lost 7 bases and 2 bases, there was a span of 12 bases. CDR3 coding DNA: TGCGCCAGCTCTCAGGCGGTTCAAGAGACCCAGTACTTC. As protein: CASSQAVQETQYF.